This T cell receptor (beta chain) stems from a study of vaccination and CD4 T cells after COVID-19. Turning to the study itself: The control cultures got either a CEFX pool, an HIV-1 Nef pool, or no peptide at all.

As for this clonotype: The antigen is undetermined.

Trimming removed 4 bases from V and 1 base from J, with 16 bases in between. Germline values: CDR1 LNHDA, CDR2 SQIVND (reference sequence). The CDR3 has 16 residues. Scientists ran DNA taken from cultured CD4+ T cells through the Oncomine TCR Beta short-read assay for sequencing. A single record per CDR3 protein comes from TCRdb applying MiXCR to the PCR reads. This table has some 8,600 distinct CDR3 sequences, around 72% appearing once. The treatment is: roughly ten-day PBMC culture with coronavirus spike peptide pools or control peptides (ViraFEST assay). Negative selection purified CD4+ T cells after less than 12 days of culture.

The TCR comes from a human donor who had recovered from COVID-19. The sequencing input was CD4+ T cells from blood, cultured in vitro. The chain uses TRBV19 and TRBJ1-1; no firm D call. The CDR3 sequence: CASSNYLTGRNTEAFF. The CDR3 DNA reads TGTGCCAGTAGTAACTACCTCACGGGGAGGAACACTGAAGCTTTCTTT.